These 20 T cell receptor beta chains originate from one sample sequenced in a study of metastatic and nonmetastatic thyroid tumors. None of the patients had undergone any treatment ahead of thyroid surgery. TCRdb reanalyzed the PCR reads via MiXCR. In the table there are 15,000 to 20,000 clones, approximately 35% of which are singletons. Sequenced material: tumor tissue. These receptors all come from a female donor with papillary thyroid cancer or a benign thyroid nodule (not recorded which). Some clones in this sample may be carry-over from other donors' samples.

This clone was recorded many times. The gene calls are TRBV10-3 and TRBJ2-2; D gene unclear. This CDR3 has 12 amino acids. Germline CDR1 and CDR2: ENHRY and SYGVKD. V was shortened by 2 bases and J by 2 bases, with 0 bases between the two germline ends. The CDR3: CAISENTGELFF. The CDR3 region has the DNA TGTGCCATCAGTGAGAACACCGGGGAGCTGTTTTTT.

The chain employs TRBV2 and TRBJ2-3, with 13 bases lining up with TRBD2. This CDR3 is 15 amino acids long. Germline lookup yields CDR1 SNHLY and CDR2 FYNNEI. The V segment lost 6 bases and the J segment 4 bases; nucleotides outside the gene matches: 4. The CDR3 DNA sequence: TGTGCCAGCAGGAGGACTAGCGGGGGCCCAGATACGCAGTATTTT. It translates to CASRRTSGGPDTQYF.

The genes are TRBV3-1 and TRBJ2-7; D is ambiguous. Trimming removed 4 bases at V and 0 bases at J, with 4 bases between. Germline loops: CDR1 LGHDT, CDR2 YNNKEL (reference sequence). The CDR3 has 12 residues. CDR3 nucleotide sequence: TGTGCCAGCAGCCCTAGCTCCTACGAGCAGTACTTC. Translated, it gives CASSPSSYEQYF.

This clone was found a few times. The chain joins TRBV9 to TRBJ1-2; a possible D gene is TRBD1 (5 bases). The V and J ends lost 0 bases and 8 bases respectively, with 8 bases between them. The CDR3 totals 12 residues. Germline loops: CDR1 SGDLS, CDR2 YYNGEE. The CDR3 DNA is TGTGCCAGCAGCGTAGCTGGGGGAGGCTACACCTTC. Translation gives CASSVAGGGYTF.

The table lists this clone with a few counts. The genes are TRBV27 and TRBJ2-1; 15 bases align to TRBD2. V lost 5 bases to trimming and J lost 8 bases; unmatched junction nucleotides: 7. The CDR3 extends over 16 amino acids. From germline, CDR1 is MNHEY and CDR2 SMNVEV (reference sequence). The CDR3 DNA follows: TGTGCCAGCAGTATAGGGACTAGCGGGAGGATCGATGAGCAGTTCTTC. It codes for CASSIGTSGRIDEQFF.

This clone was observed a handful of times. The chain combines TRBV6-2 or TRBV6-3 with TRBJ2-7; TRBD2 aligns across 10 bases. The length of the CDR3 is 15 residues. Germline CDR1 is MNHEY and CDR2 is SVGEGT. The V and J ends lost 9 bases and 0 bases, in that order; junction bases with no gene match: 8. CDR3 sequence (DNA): TGTGCCAGTCAGGTAGCGGGAGGAACCTCCTACGAGCAGTACTTC. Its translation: CASQVAGGTSYEQYF.

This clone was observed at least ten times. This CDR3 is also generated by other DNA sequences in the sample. CDR3 amino acids: CSASKPGTSGTRLTYEQYF. CDR3 DNA: TGCAGTGCTAGCAAACCCGGGACTAGCGGGACGAGATTGACCTACGAGCAGTACTTC. V usage is TRBV20-1 and J usage is TRBJ2-7; TRBD2 agrees at 13 bases. V dropped 3 bases and J dropped 2; count of bases not matched to a gene: 16. The germline V gene encodes CDR1 DFQATT and CDR2 SNEGSKA (reference sequence). This CDR3 is built from 19 residues.

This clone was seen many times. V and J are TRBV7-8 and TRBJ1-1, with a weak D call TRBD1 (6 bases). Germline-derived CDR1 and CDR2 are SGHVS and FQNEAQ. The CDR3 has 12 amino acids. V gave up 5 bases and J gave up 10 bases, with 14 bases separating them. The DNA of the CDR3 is TGTGCCAGCAGCCCCGTGGGGGCAGGAGCTTTCTTT. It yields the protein CASSPVGAGAFF.

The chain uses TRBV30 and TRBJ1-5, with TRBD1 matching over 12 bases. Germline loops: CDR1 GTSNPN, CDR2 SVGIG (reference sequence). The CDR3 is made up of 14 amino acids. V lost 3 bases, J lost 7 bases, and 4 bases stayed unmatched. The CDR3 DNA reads TGTGCCTGGAGCGGGACAGGGGGCGGCCAGCCCCAGCATTTT. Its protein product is CAWSGTGGGQPQHF.

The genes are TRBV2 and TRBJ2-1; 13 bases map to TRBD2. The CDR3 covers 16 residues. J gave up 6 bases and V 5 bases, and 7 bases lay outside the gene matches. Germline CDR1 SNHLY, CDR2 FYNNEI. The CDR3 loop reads CASSRTSGSPFNEQFF. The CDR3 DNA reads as TGTGCCAGCAGTCGGACTAGCGGGAGTCCTTTCAATGAGCAGTTCTTC.

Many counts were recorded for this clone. CDR3: CSVPQANNEQFF. The CDR3 nucleotides are TGCAGCGTCCCCCAGGCTAACAATGAGCAGTTCTTC. The genes are TRBV29-1 and TRBJ2-1; D unresolved. Germline CDR1 is SQVTM and CDR2 is ANQGSEA. The V end was cut by 6 bases, the J end by 5 bases, with 11 bases between. The CDR3 covers 12 residues.

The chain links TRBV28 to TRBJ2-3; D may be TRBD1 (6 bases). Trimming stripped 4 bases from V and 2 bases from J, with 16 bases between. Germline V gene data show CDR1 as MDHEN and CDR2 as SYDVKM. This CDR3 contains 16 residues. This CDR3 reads CASSSMAGVSTDTQYF. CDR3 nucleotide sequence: TGTGCCAGCAGTTCGATGGCAGGGGTCTCCACAGATACGCAGTATTTT.

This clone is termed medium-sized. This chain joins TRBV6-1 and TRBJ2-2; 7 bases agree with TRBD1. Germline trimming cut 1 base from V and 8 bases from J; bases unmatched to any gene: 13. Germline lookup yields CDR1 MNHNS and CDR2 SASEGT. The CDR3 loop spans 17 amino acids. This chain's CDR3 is CASSEGWGTVGMGELFF. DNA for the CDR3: TGTGCCAGCAGTGAAGGTTGGGGGACAGTCGGGATGGGGGAGCTGTTTTTT.

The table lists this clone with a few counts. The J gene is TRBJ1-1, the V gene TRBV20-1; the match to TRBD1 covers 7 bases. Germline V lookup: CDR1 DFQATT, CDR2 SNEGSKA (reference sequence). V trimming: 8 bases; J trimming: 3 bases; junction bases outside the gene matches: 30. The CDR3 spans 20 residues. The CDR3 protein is CSPIKPLSTVRTGRYTEAFF. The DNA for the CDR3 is TGCAGTCCTATAAAACCCTTATCAACTGTTCGGACAGGCAGGTACACTGAAGCTTTCTTT.

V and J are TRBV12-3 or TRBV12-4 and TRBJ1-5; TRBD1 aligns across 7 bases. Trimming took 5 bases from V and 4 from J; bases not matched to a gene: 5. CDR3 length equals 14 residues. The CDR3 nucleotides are TGTGCCAGCAGTCCCCCGGACAGGAATCAGCCCCAGCATTTT. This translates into CASSPPDRNQPQHF.

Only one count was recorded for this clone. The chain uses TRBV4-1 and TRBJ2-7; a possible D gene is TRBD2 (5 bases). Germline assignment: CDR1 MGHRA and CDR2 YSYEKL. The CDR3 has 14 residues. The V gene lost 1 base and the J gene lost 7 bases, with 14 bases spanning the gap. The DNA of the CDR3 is TGCGCCAGCAGCCAAGCCGGGGTACTTGGGGAGCAGTACTTC. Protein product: CASSQAGVLGEQYF.

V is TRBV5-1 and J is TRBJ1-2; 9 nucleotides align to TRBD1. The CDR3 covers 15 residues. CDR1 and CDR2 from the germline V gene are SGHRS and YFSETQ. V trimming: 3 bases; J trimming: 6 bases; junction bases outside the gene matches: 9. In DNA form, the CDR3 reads TGCGCCAGCAGCTCGGGACAGGGTGCATGGGATGGCTACACCTTC. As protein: CASSSGQGAWDGYTF.

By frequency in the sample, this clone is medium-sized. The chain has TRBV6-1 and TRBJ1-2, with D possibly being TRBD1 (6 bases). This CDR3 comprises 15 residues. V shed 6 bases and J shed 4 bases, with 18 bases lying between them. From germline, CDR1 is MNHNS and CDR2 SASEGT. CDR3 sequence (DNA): TGTGCCAGCAGCTCTTTGGCTACAGGGTCCTATGGCTACACCTTC. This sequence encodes CASSSLATGSYGYTF.

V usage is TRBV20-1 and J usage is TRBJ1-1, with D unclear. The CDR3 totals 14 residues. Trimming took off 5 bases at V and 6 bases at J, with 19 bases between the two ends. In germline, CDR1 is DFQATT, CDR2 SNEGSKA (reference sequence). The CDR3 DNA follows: TGCAGTGCTGCGCCTGTGAGGGCGTTCTCTGAAGCTTTCTTT. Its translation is CSAAPVRAFSEAFF.

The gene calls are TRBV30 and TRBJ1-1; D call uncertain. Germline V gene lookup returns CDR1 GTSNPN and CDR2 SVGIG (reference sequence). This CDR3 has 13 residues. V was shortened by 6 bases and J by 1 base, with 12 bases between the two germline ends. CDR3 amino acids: CACEAGRNTEAFF. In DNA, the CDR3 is TGTGCCTGTGAGGCGGGGAGGAACACTGAAGCTTTCTTT.